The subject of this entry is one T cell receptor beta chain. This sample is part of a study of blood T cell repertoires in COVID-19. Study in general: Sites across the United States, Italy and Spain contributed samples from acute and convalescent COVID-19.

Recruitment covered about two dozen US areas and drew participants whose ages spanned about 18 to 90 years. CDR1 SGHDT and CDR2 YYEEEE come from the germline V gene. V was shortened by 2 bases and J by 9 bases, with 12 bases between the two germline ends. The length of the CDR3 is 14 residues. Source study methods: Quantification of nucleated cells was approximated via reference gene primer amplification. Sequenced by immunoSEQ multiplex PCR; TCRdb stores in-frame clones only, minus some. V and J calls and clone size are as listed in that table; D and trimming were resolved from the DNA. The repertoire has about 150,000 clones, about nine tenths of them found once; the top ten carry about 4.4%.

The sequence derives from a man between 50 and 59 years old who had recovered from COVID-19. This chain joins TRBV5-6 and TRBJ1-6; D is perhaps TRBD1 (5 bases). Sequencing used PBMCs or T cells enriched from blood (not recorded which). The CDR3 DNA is TGTGCCAGCAGCTTCCGGGACGGGGGTTCACCCCTCCACTTT. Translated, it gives CASSFRDGGSPLHF.